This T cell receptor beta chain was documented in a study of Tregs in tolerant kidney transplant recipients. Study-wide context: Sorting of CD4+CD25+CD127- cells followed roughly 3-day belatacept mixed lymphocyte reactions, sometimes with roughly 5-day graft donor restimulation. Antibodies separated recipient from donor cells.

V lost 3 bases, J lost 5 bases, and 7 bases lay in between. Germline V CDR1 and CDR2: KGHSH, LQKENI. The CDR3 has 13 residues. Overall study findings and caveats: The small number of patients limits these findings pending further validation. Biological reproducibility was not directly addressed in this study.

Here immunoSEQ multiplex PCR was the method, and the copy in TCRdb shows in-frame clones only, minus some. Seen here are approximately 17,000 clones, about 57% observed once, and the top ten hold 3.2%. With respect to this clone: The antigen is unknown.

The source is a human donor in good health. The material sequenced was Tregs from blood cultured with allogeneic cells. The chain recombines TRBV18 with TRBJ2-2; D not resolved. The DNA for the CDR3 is TGTGCCAGCTCACCCTTGGGAACCGGGGAGCTGTTTTTT. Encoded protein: CASSPLGTGELFF.